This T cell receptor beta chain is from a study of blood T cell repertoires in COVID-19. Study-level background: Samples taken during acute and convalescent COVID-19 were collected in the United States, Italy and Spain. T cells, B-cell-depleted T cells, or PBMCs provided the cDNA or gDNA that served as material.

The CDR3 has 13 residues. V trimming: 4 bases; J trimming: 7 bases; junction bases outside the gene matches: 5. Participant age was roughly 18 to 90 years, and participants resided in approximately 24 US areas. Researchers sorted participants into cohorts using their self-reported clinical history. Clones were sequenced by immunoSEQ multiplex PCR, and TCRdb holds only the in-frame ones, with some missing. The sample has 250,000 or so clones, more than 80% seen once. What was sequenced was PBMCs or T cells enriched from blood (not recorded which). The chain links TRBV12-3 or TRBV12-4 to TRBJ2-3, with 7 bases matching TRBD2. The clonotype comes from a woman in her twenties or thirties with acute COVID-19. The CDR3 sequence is CASSSSGGYTQYF. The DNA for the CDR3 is TGTGCCAGCAGTTCCTCCGGGGGGTATACGCAGTATTTT.